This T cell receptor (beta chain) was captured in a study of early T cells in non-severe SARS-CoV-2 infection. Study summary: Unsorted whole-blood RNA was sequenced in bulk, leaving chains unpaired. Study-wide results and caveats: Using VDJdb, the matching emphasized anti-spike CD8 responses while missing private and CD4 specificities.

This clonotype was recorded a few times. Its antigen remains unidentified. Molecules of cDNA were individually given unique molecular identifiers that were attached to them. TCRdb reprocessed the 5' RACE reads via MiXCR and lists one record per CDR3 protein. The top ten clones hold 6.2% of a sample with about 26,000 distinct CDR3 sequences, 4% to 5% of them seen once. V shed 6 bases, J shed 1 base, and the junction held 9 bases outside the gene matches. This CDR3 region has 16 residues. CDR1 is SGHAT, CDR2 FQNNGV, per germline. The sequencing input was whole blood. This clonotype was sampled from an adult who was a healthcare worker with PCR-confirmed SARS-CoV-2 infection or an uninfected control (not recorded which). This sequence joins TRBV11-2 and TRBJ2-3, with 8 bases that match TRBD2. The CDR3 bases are TGTGCCAGCAGACCTCCTTCGGGGGGGGGCACAGATACGCAGTATTTT. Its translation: CASRPPSGGGTDTQYF.